This is a list of T cell receptor beta chains from one sample in a study of T cells in Graves' hyperthyroidism and ophthalmopathy. TCRdb called the multiplex PCR reads again in MiXCR, with one record for every CDR3 protein. The sample lists 350,000 to 400,000 distinct CDR3 sequences; roughly 20% were seen once. Sequencing was carried out using blood. The receptors shown here come from a man younger than 30 with Graves' ophthalmopathy. Each CDR3 is given with its conserved first and last residue. The D gene is left open where the match is weak. Clone sizes are given selectively: once, few, many, or a class where the clone is expanded.

D,V,size,J,DNA,CDR3
NA,TRBV2,many,TRBJ2-5,TGTGCCAGCAGTGCGCAAACCCTCGGGGAGACCCAGTACTTC,CASSAQTLGETQYF
TRBD1,TRBV20-1,NA,TRBJ2-1,TGCAGTGCTACTCACGGGACAGCCAACAATGAGCAGTTCTTC,CSATHGTANNEQFF
NA,TRBV2,NA,TRBJ2-5,TGTGCCAGCACTAGCGTCCAAGAGACCCAGTACTTC,CASTSVQETQYF
NA,TRBV20-1,NA,TRBJ1-5,TGCAGTGCTAGAGCGGACCCCGATTTTAATCAGCCCCAGCATTTT,CSARADPDFNQPQHF
NA,TRBV20-1,NA,TRBJ2-7,TGCAGTGCCCAAGGGACCTCTGCGCGCGAGCAGTACTTC,CSAQGTSAREQYF
NA,TRBV12-3/TRBV12-4,many,TRBJ1-6,TGTGCCAGCAGTTTGCATCAGGGGAGTGAGAATTCACCCCTCCACTTT,CASSLHQGSENSPLHF
NA,TRBV4-1,NA,TRBJ1-6,TGCGCCAGCAGCCAAGATCTGAGCTCCTATAATTCACCCCTCCACTTT,CASSQDLSSYNSPLHF
NA,TRBV5-5,many,TRBJ1-4,TGTGCCAGCAGCTTGGGGGGGGCCAGTTCAACTAATGAAAAACTGTTTTTT,CASSLGGASSTNEKLFF
NA,TRBV12-3/TRBV12-4,few,TRBJ1-3,TGTGCCAGCAGTTCCCCTGGGCGCTACTCTGGAAACACCATATATTTT,CASSSPGRYSGNTIYF
NA,TRBV7-3,many,TRBJ1-1,TGTGCCAGCAGCTTTACAGGGTCCCCTGAAGCTTTCTTT,CASSFTGSPEAFF
NA,TRBV9,few,TRBJ1-5,TGTGCCAGCAGCCCAGGTCCGGCCAGGGAGCAGCCCCAGCATTTT,CASSPGPAREQPQHF
TRBD2,TRBV27,NA,TRBJ2-1,TGTGCCAGCAGGACCTGGGTGGGACTAGCGGGGAACAATGAGCAGTTCTTC,CASRTWVGLAGNNEQFF
NA,TRBV5-1,many,TRBJ1-5,TGCGCCAGCAGCTTGGGGGGAGGGAATCAGCCCCAGCATTTT,CASSLGGGNQPQHF
NA,TRBV11-1,few,TRBJ2-2,TGTGCCAGCAGCAGGGGGCGGGGCGACACCGGGGAGCTGTTTTTT,CASSRGRGDTGELFF
TRBD1,TRBV10-2,few,TRBJ1-2,TGCGCCAGCAGCGAGGGACAGGGGGTTGATGGCTACACCTTC,CASSEGQGVDGYTF
TRBD2,TRBV7-3,few,TRBJ2-5,TGTGCCAGCAGCCGGACTAGCGGATCACAAGAGACCCAGTACTTC,CASSRTSGSQETQYF
NA,TRBV7-2,many,TRBJ2-5,TGTGCCAGCAGCTTACCGGGCGGTGCGGGGGAGACCCAGTACTTC,CASSLPGGAGETQYF
NA,TRBV11-3,few,TRBJ1-4,TGTGCCAGCAGAAGGGGTTCCTCTTATGAAAAACTGTTTTTT,CASRRGSSYEKLFF
NA,TRBV15,NA,TRBJ2-7,TGTGCCACCAGCAGAGATAGGGTCAGACTCCTGGGAAACTACGAGCAGTACTTC,CATSRDRVRLLGNYEQYF
TRBD2,TRBV19,NA,TRBJ2-1,TGTGCCAGTAGGCCTAGCGGGGTTTACAATGAGCAGTTCTTC,CASRPSGVYNEQFF
NA,TRBV3-1,NA,TRBJ1-4,TGTGCCAGCAGCCAGCCCCAGGGAGCGAAACTGTTTTTT,CASSQPQGAKLFF
NA,TRBV28,NA,TRBJ1-1,TGTGCCAGCACCCTAAGGGGCACTGAAGCTTTCTTT,CASTLRGTEAFF
TRBD1,TRBV7-8,NA,TRBJ1-3,TGTGCCAGCAGCTTAGCGACAGGGATCATCTCTGGAAACACCATATATTTT,CASSLATGIISGNTIYF
NA,TRBV5-1,many,TRBJ2-2,TGCGCCAGCAGCTTTAAGGAGGACGGGGAGCTGTTTTTT,CASSFKEDGELFF
TRBD2,TRBV20-1,NA,TRBJ2-1,TGCAGTGCTAAAGAAACTAGCGGTTCCTACAATGAGCAGTTCTTC,CSAKETSGSYNEQFF
TRBD1,TRBV5-1,many,TRBJ1-1,TGCGCCAGCAGCGTATACAGGGGGATTAACACTGAAGCTTTCTTT,CASSVYRGINTEAFF
NA,TRBV3-1,many,TRBJ1-1,TGTGCCAGCAGCCAAGGGCCCGAGGCGGGAGCTTTCTTT,CASSQGPEAGAFF
TRBD2,TRBV2,many,TRBJ2-1,TGTGCCACCTCAGCGGGGAAATACAATGAGCAGTTCTTC,CATSAGKYNEQFF
NA,TRBV3-1,many,TRBJ2-3,TGTGCCAGCAGCCAAGACCCAGGAGGGCAGTATTTT,CASSQDPGGQYF
TRBD1,TRBV20-1,many,TRBJ1-1,TGCAGTGCTAGCAACAGGGGCACTGAAGCTTTCTTT,CSASNRGTEAFF
TRBD2,TRBV3-1,many,TRBJ2-5,TGTGCCAGCAGCCAAGAGGGACTAGCCTGGGAGACCCAGTACTTC,CASSQEGLAWETQYF
NA,TRBV3-1,many,TRBJ2-7,TGTGCCAGCAGCCAAGGTGCGTACGAGCAGTACTTC,CASSQGAYEQYF
NA,TRBV24-1,few,TRBJ2-2,TGTGCCACCAGTGAATACAAAAACACCGGGGAGCTGTTTTTT,CATSEYKNTGELFF
TRBD1,TRBV25-1,NA,TRBJ1-1,TGTGCCAGCAGAGTACAGGGGGCGACGAACACTGAAGCTTTCTTT,CASRVQGATNTEAFF
NA,TRBV9,few,TRBJ1-3,TGTGCCAGCAGCGTAGCCGCAGCCTCTGGAAACACCATATATTTT,CASSVAAASGNTIYF
NA,TRBV7-2,many,TRBJ2-5,TGTGCCAGCAGTCGGGATCTAGAGACCCAGTACTTC,CASSRDLETQYF
NA,TRBV5-8,NA,TRBJ2-1,TGTGCCAGCTGTTCCGGGACACCGGGGATTGAGCAGTTCTTC,CASCSGTPGIEQFF
NA,TRBV9,few,TRBJ1-1,TGTGCCAGCAGCACAAATTCGAAGGGGAACATGAACACTGAAGCTTTCTTT,CASSTNSKGNMNTEAFF
TRBD2,TRBV11-2,few,TRBJ2-2,TGTGCCAGCAGCTTAGTTTATTACAGCCAGCGGGGCACCGGGGAGCTGTTTTTT,CASSLVYYSQRGTGELFF
TRBD2,TRBV6-1,many,TRBJ2-1,TGTGCCAGCAGCACCGGGACTAGCGGGGCGGGCTCCTACAATGAGCAGTTCTTC,CASSTGTSGAGSYNEQFF
NA,TRBV9,NA,TRBJ2-5,TGTGCCAGCAGCCCTAGTCCGGGGCGAGAGACCCAGTACTTC,CASSPSPGRETQYF
TRBD2,TRBV7-2,NA,TRBJ2-1,TGTGCCAGCAGGGGGGGGGGACCCTACAATGAGCAGTTCTTC,CASRGGGPYNEQFF